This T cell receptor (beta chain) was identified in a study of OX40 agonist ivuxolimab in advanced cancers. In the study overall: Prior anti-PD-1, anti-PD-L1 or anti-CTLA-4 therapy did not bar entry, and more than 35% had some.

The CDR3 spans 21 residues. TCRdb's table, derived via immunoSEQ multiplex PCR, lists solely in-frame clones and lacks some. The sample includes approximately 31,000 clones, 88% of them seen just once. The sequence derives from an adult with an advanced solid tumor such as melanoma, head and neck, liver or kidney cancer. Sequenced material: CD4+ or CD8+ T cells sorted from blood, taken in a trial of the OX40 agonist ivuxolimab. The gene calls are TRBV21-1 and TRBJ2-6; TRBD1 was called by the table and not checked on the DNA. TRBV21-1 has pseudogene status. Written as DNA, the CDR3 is TGTGCCAGCAGCTCAACCCCAGGGGCGACTACCCCCTTAGGAGCGGCCAACGTCCTGACTTTC. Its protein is CASSSTPGATTPLGAANVLTF.